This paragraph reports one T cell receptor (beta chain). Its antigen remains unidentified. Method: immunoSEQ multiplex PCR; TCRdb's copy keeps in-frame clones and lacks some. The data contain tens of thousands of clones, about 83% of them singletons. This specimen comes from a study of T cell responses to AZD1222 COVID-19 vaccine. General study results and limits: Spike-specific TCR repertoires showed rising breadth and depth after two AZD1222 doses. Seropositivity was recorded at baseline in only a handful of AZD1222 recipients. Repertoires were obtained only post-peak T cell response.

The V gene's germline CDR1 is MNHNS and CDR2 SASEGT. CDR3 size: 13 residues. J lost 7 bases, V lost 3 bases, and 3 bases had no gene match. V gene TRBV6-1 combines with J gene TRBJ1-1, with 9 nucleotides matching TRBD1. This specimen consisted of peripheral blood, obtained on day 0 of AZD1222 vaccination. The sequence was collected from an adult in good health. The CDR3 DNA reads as TGTGCCAGCAGTGAGACAGGGGGGGGTGAAGCTTTCTTT. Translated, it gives CASSETGGGEAFF.